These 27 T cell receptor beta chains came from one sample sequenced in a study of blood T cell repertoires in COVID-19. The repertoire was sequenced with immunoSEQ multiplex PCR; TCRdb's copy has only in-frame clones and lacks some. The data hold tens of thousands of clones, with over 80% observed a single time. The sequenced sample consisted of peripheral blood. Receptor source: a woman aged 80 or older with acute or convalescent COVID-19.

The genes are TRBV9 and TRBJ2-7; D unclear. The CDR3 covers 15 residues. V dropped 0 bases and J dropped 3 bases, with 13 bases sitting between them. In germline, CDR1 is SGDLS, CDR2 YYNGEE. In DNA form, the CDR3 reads TGTGCCAGCAGCGTAGAGCCCACCCCTAACTACGAGCAGTACTTC. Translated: CASSVEPTPNYEQYF.

The CDR3 nucleotides are TGTGCCAGCTCCCAGGGGCCGGGACTAGCGGAGACCCAGTACTTC. Amino acid sequence: CASSQGPGLAETQYF. V is TRBV2 and J is TRBJ2-5, with 10 bases matching TRBD2. The CDR3 runs to 15 residues. Looked up from germline, CDR1 is SNHLY and CDR2 is FYNNEI. V lost 8 bases, J lost 5 bases, and 11 bases stayed unmatched. The whole variable domain, remainder taken from reference TRBV2 and TRBJ2-5, is EPEVTQTPSHQVTQMGQEVILRCVPISNHLYFYWYRQILGQKVEFLVSFYNNEISEKSEIFDDQFSVERPDGSNFTLKIRSTKLEDSAMYFCASSQGPGLAETQYFGPGTRLLVL.

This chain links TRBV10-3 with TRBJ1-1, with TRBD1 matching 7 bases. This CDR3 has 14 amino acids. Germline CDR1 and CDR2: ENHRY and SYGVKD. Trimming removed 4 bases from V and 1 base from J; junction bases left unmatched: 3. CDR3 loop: CAISAQGPNTEAFF. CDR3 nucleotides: TGTGCCATCAGTGCACAGGGGCCGAACACTGAAGCTTTCTTT.

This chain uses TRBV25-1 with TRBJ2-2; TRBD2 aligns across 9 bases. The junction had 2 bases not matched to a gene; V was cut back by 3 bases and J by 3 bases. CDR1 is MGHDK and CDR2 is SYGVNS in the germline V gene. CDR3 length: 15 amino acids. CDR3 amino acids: CASSDAGGYTGELFF. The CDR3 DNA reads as TGTGCCAGCAGTGACGCGGGAGGGTACACCGGGGAGCTGTTTTTT.

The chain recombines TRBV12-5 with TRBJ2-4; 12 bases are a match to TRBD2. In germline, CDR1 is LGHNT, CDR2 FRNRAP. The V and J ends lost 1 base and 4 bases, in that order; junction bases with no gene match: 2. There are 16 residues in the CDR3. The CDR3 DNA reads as TGTGCTAGTGGTTTGGCCCTAGCGGGAGGGAAAAACATTCAGTACTTC. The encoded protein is CASGLALAGGKNIQYF.

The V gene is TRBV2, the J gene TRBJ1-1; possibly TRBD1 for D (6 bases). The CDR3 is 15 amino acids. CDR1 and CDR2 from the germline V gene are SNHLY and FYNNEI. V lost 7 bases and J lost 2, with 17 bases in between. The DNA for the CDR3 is TGTGCCAGCATTCCCCCGACAGGCGCTAACACTGAAGCTTTCTTT. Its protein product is CASIPPTGANTEAFF.

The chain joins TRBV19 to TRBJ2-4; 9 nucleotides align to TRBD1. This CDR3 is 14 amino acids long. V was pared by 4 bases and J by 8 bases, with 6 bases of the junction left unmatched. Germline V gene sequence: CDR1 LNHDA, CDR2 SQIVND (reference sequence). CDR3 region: CASSTSTGGDIQYF. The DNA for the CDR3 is TGTGCCAGTAGTACATCGACAGGGGGTGACATTCAGTACTTC.

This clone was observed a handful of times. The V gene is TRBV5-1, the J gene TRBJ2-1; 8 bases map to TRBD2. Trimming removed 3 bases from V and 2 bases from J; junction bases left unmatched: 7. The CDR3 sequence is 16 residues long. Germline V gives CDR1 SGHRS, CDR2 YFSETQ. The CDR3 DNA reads TGCGCCAGCAGCTCGGAGGAGCGGGAGCCCTACAATGAGCAGTTCTTC. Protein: CASSSEEREPYNEQFF.

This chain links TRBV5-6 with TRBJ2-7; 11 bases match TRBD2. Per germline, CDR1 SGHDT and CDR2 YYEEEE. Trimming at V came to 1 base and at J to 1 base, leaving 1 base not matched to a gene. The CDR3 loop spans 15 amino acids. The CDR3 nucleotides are TGTGCCAGCAGCTTGACTAGCGGGGGATCCTACGAGCAGTACTTC. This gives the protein CASSLTSGGSYEQYF.

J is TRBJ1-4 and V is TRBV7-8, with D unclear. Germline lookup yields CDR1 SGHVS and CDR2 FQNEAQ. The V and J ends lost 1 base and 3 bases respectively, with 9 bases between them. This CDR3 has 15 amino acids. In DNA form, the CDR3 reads TGTGCCAGCAGCTTAGGGTCGCGGGCTAATGAAAAACTGTTTTTT. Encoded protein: CASSLGSRANEKLFF.

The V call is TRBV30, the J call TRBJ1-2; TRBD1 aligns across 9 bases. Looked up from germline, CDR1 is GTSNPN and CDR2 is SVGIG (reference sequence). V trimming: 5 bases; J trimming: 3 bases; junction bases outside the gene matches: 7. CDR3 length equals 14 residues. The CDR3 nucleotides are TGTGCCTGGGTTACAGGGGGCGTTGACTATGGCTACACCTTC. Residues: CAWVTGGVDYGYTF.

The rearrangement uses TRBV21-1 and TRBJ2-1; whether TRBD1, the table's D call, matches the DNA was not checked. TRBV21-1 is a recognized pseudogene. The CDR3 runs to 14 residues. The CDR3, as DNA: TGTGCCAGCAGCCAATACAGGGGGCAGGATGAGCAGTTCTTC. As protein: CASSQYRGQDEQFF.

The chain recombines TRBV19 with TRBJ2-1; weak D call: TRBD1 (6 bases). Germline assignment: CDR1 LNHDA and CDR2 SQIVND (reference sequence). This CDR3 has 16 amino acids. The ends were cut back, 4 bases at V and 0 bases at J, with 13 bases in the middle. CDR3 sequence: CASSNNRASSYNEQFF. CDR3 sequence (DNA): TGTGCCAGTAGTAACAACAGGGCCAGCTCCTACAATGAGCAGTTCTTC. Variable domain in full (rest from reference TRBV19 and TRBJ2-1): DGGITQSPKYLFRKEGQNVTLSCEQNLNHDAMYWYRQDPGQGLRLIYYSQIVNDFQKGDIAEGYSVSREKKESFPLTVTSAQKNPTAFYLCASSNNRASSYNEQFFGPGTRLTVL.

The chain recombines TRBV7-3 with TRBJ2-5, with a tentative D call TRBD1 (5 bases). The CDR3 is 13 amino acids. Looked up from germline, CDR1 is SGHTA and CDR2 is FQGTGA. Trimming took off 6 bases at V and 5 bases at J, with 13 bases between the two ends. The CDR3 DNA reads TGTGCCAGCAGTACCGGACATACGGAGACCCAGTACTTC. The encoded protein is CASSTGHTETQYF.

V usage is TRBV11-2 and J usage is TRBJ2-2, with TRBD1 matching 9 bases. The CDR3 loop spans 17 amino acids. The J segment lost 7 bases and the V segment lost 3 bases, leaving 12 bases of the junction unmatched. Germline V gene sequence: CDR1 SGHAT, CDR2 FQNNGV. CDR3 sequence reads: CASSFDIRQGVGGELFF. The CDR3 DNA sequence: TGTGCCAGCAGCTTCGATATTCGACAGGGGGTTGGCGGGGAGCTGTTTTTT.

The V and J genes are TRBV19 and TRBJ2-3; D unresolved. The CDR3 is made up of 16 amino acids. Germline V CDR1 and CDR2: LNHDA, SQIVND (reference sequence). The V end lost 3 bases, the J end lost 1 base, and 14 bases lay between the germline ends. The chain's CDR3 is CASSINLPLGTDTQYF. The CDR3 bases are TGTGCCAGTAGTATCAATCTCCCATTAGGCACAGATACGCAGTATTTT.

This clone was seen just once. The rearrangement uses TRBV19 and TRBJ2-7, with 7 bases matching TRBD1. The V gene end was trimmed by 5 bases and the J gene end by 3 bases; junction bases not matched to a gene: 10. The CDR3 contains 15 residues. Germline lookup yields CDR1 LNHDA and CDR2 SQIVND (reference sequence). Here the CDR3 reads CASSQTGLPIYEQYF. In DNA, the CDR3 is TGTGCCAGTAGTCAGACAGGGTTACCGATCTACGAGCAGTACTTC.

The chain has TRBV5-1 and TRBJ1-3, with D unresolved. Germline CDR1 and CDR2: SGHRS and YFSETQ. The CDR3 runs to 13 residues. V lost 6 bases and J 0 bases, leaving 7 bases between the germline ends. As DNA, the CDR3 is TGCGCCAGCACCGAGAGCTCTGGAAACACCATATATTTT. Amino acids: CASTESSGNTIYF. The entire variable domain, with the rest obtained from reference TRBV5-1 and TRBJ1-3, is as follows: KAGVTQTPRYLIKTRGQQVTLSCSPISGHRSVSWYQQTPGQGLQFLFEYFSETQRNKGNFPGRFSGRQFSNSRSEMNVSTLELGDSALYLCASTESSGNTIYFGEGSWLTVV.

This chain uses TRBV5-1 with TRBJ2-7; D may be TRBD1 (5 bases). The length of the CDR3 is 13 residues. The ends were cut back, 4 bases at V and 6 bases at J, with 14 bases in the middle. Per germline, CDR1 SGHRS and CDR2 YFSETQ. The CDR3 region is CASSRWQGTEQYF. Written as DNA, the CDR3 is TGCGCCAGCAGCCGGTGGCAGGGCACCGAGCAGTACTTC.

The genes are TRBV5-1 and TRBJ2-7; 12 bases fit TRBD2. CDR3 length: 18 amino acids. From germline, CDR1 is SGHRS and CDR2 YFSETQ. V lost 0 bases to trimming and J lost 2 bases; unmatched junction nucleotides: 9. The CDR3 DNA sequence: TGCGCCAGCAGCTTGGCGACTAGCGGGGGACTCCGCACCTACGAGCAGTACTTC. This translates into CASSLATSGGLRTYEQYF.

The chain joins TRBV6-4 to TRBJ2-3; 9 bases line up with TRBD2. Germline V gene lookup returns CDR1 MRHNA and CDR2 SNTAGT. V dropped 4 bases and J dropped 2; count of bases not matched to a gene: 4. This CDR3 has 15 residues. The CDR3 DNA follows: TGTGCCAGCAGTGCTAGCGGGGCCAACACAGATACGCAGTATTTT. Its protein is CASSASGANTDTQYF.

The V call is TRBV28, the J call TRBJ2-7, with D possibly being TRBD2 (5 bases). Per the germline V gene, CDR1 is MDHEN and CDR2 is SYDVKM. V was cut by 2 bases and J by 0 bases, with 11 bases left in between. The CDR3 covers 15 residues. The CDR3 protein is CASSLRAGTSYEQYF. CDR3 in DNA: TGTGCCAGCAGTTTACGGGCGGGTACCTCCTACGAGCAGTACTTC. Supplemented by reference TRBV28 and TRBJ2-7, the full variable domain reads DVKVTQSSRYLVKRTGEKVFLECVQDMDHENMFWYRQDPGLGLRLIYFSYDVKMKEKGDIPEGYSVSREKKERFSLILESASTNQTSMYLCASSLRAGTSYEQYFGPGTRLTVT.

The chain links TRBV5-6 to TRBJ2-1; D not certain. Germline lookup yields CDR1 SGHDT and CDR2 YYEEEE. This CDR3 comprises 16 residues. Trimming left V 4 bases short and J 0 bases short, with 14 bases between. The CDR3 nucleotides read TGTGCCAGCAGCCTTTGGGCCTTTCGCTCCTACAATGAGCAGTTCTTC. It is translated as CASSLWAFRSYNEQFF.

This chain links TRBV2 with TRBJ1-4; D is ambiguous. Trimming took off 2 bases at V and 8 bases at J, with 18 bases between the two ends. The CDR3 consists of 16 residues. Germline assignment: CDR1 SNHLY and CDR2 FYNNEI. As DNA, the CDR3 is TGTGCCAGCAGTGAAATTGGGAGCCCTATGGGGGAAAAACTGTTTTTT. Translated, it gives CASSEIGSPMGEKLFF.

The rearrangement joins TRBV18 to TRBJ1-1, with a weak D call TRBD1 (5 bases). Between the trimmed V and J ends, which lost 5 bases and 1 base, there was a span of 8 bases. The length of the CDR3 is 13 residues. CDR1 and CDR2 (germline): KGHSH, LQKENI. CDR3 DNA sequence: TGTGCCAGCTCATCCGACAGGAACACTGAAGCTTTCTTT. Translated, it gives CASSSDRNTEAFF.

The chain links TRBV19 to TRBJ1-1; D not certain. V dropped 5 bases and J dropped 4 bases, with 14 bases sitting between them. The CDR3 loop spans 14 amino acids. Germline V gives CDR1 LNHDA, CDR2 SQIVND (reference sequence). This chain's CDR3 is CASSSVRGSTEAFF. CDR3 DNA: TGTGCCAGTAGTTCGGTCCGGGGTAGCACTGAAGCTTTCTTT.

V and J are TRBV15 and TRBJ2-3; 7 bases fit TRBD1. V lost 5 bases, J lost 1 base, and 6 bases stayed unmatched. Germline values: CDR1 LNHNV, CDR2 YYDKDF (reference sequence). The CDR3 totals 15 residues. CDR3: CATSYDRVRTDTQYF. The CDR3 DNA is TGTGCCACCAGCTATGACAGGGTGCGCACAGATACGCAGTATTTT.